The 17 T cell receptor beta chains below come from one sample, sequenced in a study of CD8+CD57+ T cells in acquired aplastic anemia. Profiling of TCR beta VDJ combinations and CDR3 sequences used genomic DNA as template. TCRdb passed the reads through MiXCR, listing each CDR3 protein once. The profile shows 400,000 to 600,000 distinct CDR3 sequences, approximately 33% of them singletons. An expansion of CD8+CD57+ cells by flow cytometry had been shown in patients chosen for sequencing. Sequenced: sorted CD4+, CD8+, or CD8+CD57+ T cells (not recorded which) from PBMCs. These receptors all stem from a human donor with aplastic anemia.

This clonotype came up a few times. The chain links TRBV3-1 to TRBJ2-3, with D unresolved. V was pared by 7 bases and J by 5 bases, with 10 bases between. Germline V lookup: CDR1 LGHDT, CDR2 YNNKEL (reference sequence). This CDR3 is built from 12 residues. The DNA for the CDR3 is TGTGCCAGCATCGATATAGGAGATACGCAGTATTTT. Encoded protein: CASIDIGDTQYF.

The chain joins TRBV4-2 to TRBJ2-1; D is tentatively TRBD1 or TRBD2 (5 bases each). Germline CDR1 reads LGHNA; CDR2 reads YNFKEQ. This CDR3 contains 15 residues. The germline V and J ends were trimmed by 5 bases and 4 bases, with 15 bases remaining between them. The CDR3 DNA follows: TGTGCCAGCAGCAGGCCCGGGACGTCGTACAATGAGCAGTTCTTC. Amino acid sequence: CASSRPGTSYNEQFF.

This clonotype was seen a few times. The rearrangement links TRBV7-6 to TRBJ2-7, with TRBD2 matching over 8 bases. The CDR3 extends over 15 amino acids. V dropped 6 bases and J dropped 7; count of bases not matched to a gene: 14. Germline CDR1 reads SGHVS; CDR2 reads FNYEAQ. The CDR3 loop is CASSYSIAGGGEQYF. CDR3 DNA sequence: TGTGCCAGCAGTTACTCGATTGCGGGGGGCGGGGAGCAGTACTTC.

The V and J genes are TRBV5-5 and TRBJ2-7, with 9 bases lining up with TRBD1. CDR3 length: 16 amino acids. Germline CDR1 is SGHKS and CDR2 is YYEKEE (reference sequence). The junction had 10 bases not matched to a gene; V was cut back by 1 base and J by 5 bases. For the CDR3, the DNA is TGTGCCAGCAGCTTGAATTTCGGGACAGGGTTCGACGAGCAGTACTTC. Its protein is CASSLNFGTGFDEQYF. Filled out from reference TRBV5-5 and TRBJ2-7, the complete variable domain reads DAGVTQSPTHLIKTRGQQVTLRCSPISGHKSVSWYQQVLGQGPQFIFQYYEKEERGRGNFPDRFSARQFPNYSSELNVNALLLGDSALYLCASSLNFGTGFDEQYFGPGTRLTVT.

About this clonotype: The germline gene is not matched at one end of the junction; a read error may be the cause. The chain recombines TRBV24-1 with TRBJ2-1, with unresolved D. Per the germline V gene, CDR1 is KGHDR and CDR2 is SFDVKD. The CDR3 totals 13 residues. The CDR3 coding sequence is TGTGCCAGCAGTTTCGGCAGTCCCAATGAGCAGTTCTTC. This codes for CASSFGSPNEQFF.

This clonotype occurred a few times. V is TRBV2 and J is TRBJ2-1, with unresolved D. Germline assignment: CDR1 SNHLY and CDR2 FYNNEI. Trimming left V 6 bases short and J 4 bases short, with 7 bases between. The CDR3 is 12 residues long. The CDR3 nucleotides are TGTGCCAGCAGCCACAAGTACAATGAGCAGTTCTTC. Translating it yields CASSHKYNEQFF.

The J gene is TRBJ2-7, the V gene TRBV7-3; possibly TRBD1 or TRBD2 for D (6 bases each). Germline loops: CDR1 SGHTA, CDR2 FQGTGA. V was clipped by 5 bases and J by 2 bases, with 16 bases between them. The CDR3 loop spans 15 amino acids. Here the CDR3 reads CASSPEGDGTYEQYF. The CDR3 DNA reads TGTGCCAGCAGCCCGGAGGGGGACGGAACCTACGAGCAGTACTTC.

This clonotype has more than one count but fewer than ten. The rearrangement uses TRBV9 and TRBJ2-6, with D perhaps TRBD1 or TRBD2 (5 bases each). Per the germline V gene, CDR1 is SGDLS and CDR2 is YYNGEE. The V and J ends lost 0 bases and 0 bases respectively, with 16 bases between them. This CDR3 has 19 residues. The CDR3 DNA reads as TGTGCCAGCAGCGTAGGGTTTTGGGGGATGGCCTCTGGGGCCAACGTCCTGACTTTC. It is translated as CASSVGFWGMASGANVLTF.

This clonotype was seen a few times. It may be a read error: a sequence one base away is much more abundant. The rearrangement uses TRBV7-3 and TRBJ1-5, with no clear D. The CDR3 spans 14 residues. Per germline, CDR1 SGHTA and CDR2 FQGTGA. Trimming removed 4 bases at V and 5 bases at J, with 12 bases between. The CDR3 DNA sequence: TGTGCCAGCAGCTCCGGCCCGGGCGATCAGCCCCAGCATTTT. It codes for CASSSGPGDQPQHF.

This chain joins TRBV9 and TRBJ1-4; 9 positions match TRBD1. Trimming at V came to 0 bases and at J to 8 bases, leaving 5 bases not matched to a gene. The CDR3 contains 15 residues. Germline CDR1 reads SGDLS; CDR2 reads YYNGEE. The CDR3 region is CASSVEQGAWEKLFF. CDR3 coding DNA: TGTGCCAGCAGCGTAGAACAGGGGGCGTGGGAAAAACTGTTTTTT.

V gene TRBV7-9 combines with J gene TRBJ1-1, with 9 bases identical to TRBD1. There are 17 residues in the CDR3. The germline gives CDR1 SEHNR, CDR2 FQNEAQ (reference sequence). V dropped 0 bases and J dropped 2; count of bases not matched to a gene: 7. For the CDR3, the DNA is TGTGCCAGCAGCTTAGCGCGGTGGACAGGGGATAACACTGAAGCTTTCTTT. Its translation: CASSLARWTGDNTEAFF.

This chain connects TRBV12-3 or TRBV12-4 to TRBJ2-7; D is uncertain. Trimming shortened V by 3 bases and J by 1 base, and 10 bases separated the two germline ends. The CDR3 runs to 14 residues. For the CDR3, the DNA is TGTGCCAGCAGTTTGTCATGGCAGTCCTACGAGCAGTACTTC. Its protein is CASSLSWQSYEQYF.

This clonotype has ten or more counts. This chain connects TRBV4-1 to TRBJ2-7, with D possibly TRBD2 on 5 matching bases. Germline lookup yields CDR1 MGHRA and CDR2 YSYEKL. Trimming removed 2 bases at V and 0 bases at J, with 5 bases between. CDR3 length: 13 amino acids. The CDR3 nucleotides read TGCGCCAGCAGCCAACGGGACTCCTACGAGCAGTACTTC. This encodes CASSQRDSYEQYF.

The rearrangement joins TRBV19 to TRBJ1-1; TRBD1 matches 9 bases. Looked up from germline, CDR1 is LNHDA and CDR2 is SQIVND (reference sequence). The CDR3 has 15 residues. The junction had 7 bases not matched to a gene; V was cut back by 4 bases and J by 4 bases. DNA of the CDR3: TGTGCCAGTAGTACCCTCACAGGGGGCGGCACTGAAGCTTTCTTT. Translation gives CASSTLTGGGTEAFF.

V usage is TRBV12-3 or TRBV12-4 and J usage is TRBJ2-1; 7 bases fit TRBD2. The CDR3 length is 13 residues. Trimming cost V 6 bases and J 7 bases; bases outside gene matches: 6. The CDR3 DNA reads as TGTGCCAGCAGGGTGACTAGCACTAATGAGCAGTTCTTC. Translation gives CASRVTSTNEQFF.

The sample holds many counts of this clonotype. This CDR3 reads CATSRGGGIDGGGYTF. In nucleotides, the CDR3 is TGTGCCACCAGCAGAGGGGGCGGGATAGACGGCGGTGGCTACACCTTC. The V and J genes are TRBV15 and TRBJ1-2, with D possibly matching TRBD1 (5 bases). Germline V CDR1 and CDR2: LNHNV, YYDKDF (reference sequence). V lost 1 base and J 7 bases, leaving 19 bases between the germline ends. The CDR3 extends over 16 amino acids.

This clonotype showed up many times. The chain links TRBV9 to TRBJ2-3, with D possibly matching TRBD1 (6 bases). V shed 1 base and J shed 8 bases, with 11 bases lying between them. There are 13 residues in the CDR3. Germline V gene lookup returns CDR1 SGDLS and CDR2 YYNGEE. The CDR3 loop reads CASSVQTGFTQYF. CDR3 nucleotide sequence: TGTGCCAGCAGCGTACAGACAGGTTTTACGCAGTATTTT.